These T cell receptor beta chains were read from a single sample in a study of cytomegalovirus exposure and HLA in healthy donors. Using immunoSEQ multiplex PCR, the repertoire was profiled, and TCRdb retains in-frame clones only, with some absent. The sample holds tens of thousands of clones; around 85% are singletons and the top ten take under 3%. The specimen was PBMCs. These receptors were obtained from a man aged 30-40 years in good health and CMV-seronegative. Each CDR3 is given with its conserved first and last residue. The order of the fields is J gene, clone size, V gene, D gene, CDR3 protein, CDR3 DNA. The D gene is left open where the match is weak. Clone size is not always given. Where it is, it says once, few, many or a class for expanded clones.

j_gene: TRBJ1-6; abundance: few; v_gene: TRBV9; d_gene: -; CDR3aa: CASSGRDYNSPLHF; CDR3nt: TGTGCCAGCAGCGGTCGAGACTATAATTCACCCCTCCACTTT
j_gene: TRBJ2-3; abundance: -; v_gene: TRBV18; d_gene: TRBD2; CDR3aa: CASSPRSSGGATDTQYF; CDR3nt: TGTGCCAGCTCACCAAGATCTAGCGGGGGGGCCACAGATACGCAGTATTTT
j_gene: TRBJ1-1; abundance: -; v_gene: TRBV11-2; d_gene: -; CDR3aa: CASSLGAGDTEAFF; CDR3nt: TGTGCCAGCAGCTTAGGGGCAGGCGACACTGAAGCTTTCTTT
j_gene: TRBJ1-3; abundance: -; v_gene: TRBV7-8; d_gene: TRBD1; CDR3aa: CASSPWTGSGNTIYF; CDR3nt: TGTGCCAGCAGCCCCTGGACAGGATCAGGAAACACCATATATTTT
j_gene: TRBJ1-1; abundance: once; v_gene: TRBV5-4; d_gene: TRBD1; CDR3aa: CASSVRQGNTEAFF; CDR3nt: TGTGCCAGCAGCGTGAGACAGGGGAACACTGAAGCTTTCTTT
j_gene: TRBJ1-1; abundance: -; v_gene: TRBV29-1; d_gene: -; CDR3aa: CSADPAGRFMNTEAFF; CDR3nt: TGCAGCGCTGATCCCGCAGGGCGCTTCATGAACACTGAAGCTTTCTTT
j_gene: TRBJ1-5; abundance: once; v_gene: TRBV2; d_gene: TRBD1; CDR3aa: CASSWTGGHQPQHF; CDR3nt: TGTGCCAGCAGTTGGACAGGGGGCCATCAGCCCCAGCATTTT
j_gene: TRBJ2-1; abundance: -; v_gene: TRBV13; d_gene: TRBD1; CDR3aa: CASSLRTGGPDILYNEQFF; CDR3nt: TGTGCCAGCAGCCTCCGGACAGGGGGCCCCGACATCCTATACAATGAGCAGTTCTTC
j_gene: TRBJ2-7; abundance: once; v_gene: TRBV6-5; d_gene: -; CDR3aa: CATWAAGPSYEQYF; CDR3nt: TGTGCCACCTGGGCCGCGGGGCCCTCCTACGAGCAGTACTTC
j_gene: TRBJ2-3; abundance: -; v_gene: TRBV18; d_gene: -; CDR3aa: CASSPRDNTDTQYF; CDR3nt: TGTGCCAGCTCACCACGGGACAACACAGATACGCAGTATTTT
j_gene: TRBJ1-6; abundance: -; v_gene: TRBV5-5; d_gene: TRBD1; CDR3aa: CASSLEPGQGVSPLHF; CDR3nt: TGTGCCAGCAGCTTGGAGCCGGGACAGGGGGTTTCACCCCTCCACTTT
j_gene: TRBJ1-2; abundance: once; v_gene: TRBV5-4; d_gene: TRBD1; CDR3aa: CASSLENRGDGYTF; CDR3nt: TGTGCCAGCAGCCTAGAAAACAGGGGTGATGGCTACACCTTC
j_gene: TRBJ1-3; abundance: -; v_gene: TRBV30; d_gene: -; CDR3aa: CAWSVAGSGNTIYF; CDR3nt: TGTGCCTGGAGTGTCGCCGGCTCTGGAAACACCATATATTTT
j_gene: TRBJ2-1; abundance: -; v_gene: TRBV9; d_gene: TRBD2; CDR3aa: CASSVDPSGGGNEQFF; CDR3nt: TGTGCCAGCAGCGTAGATCCTAGCGGGGGGGGGAATGAGCAGTTCTTC
j_gene: TRBJ1-2; abundance: -; v_gene: TRBV11-3; d_gene: -; CDR3aa: CASSPGTIYGYTF; CDR3nt: TGTGCCAGCAGCCCCGGGACAATCTATGGCTACACCTTC
j_gene: TRBJ1-5; abundance: -; v_gene: TRBV7-8; d_gene: TRBD1; CDR3aa: CASSLNRGKLTWDQPQHF; CDR3nt: TGTGCCAGCAGCTTAAACAGGGGGAAGTTGACCTGGGATCAGCCCCAGCATTTT
j_gene: TRBJ2-3; abundance: once; v_gene: TRBV5-1; d_gene: TRBD2; CDR3aa: CASSLVSGGATDTQYF; CDR3nt: TGCGCCAGCAGCTTGGTCAGCGGGGGAGCGACAGATACGCAGTATTTT
j_gene: TRBJ1-2; abundance: -; v_gene: TRBV27; d_gene: TRBD1; CDR3aa: CASSFTGGANYGYTF; CDR3nt: TGTGCCAGCAGTTTCACAGGGGGAGCTAACTATGGCTACACCTTC
j_gene: TRBJ2-7; abundance: -; v_gene: TRBV27; d_gene: TRBD1; CDR3aa: CASSAGTGGTYEQYF; CDR3nt: TGTGCCAGCAGTGCGGGGACAGGAGGGACCTACGAGCAGTACTTC
j_gene: TRBJ2-7; abundance: once; v_gene: TRBV6-1; d_gene: -; CDR3aa: CASRSGTAAYEQYF; CDR3nt: TGTGCCAGCAGGTCCGGGACTGCTGCCTACGAGCAGTACTTC
j_gene: TRBJ2-3; abundance: -; v_gene: TRBV6-5; d_gene: TRBD2; CDR3aa: CASSRTRADTQYF; CDR3nt: TGTGCCAGCAGCCGGACTAGGGCAGATACGCAGTATTTT
j_gene: TRBJ1-1; abundance: -; v_gene: TRBV7-2; d_gene: -; CDR3aa: CASSLRGGLQMNTEAFF; CDR3nt: TGTGCCAGCAGCTTAAGGGGGGGACTACAAATGAACACTGAAGCTTTCTTT